This T cell receptor beta chain stems from a study of blood T cell repertoires in COVID-19. This clone was seen more than once but under ten times. This CDR3 has 16 residues. Germline CDR1 and CDR2: MNHEY and SVGAGI. V shed 4 bases and J shed 2 bases, with 15 bases lying between them. Measured with immunoSEQ multiplex PCR; TCRdb has only the in-frame clones, and not every one. This table has 100,000 to 110,000 clones, approximately 80% appearing once. The gene calls are TRBV6-5 and TRBJ1-5; tentatively, D is TRBD1 (5 bases). Sequenced material: peripheral blood. The TCR sequence derives from a man between 65 and 85 years old with active or convalescent COVID-19. The CDR3 sequence: CASSSDRQSGNQPQHF. CDR3 DNA: TGTGCCAGCAGTTCAGACAGACAGTCTGGCAATCAGCCCCAGCATTTT.